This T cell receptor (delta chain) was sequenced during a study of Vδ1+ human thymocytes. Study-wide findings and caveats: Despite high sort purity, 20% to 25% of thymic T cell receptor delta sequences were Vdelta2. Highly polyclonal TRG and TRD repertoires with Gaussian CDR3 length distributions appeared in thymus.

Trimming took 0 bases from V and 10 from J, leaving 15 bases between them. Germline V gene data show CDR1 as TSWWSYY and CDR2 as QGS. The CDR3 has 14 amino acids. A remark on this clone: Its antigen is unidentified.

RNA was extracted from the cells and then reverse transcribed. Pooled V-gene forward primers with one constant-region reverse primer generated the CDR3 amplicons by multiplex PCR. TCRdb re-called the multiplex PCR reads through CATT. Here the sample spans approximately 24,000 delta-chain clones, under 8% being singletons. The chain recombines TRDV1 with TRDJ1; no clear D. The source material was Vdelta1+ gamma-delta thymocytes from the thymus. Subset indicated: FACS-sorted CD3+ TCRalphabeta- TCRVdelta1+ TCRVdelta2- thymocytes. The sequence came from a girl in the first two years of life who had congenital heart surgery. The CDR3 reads CALGELAFGEGLIF. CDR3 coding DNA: TGTGCTCTTGGGGAACTAGCGTTTGGCGAAGGACTCATCTTT.